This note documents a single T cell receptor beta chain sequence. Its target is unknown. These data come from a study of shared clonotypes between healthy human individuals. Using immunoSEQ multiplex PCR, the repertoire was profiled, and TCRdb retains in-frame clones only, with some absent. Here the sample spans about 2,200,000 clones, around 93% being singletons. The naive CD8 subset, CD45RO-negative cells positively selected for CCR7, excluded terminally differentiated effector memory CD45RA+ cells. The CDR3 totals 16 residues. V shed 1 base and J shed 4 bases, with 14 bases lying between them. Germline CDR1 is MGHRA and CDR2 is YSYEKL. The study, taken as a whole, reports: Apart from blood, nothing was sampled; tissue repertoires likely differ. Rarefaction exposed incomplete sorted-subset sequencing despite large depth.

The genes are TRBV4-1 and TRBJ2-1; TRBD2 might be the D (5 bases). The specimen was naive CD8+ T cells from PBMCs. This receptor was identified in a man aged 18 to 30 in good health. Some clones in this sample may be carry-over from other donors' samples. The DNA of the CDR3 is TGCGCCAGCAGCCAAGTAGCTCATACGGGATACAATGAGCAGTTCTTC. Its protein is CASSQVAHTGYNEQFF.